This T cell receptor (beta chain) derives from a study of human CD8 memory T cell subsets (dated by TCRdb to 2020 to 2022). Turning to the overall study: The clonal relationships among stem-like (TSTEM), progenitor exhausted-like (TPEX) and effector memory CD8+ T cell subsets were assessed by comparing the TCRbeta repertoires of these subsets. Six donors each provided TSTEM, TPEX and effector memory subsets, and TCRbeta repertoires were obtained from all six.

Frequency shows this clonotype is medium-sized (0.01 to 0.1%); no count was noted. The clone's antigen remains unknown. Results and caveats for the whole study, not just this receptor: TSTEM and TPEX subsets showed similarly high normalized Shannon-Wiener diversity, whereas effector memory subsets were comparatively less diverse. Based on Chao1 estimates, TSTEM subsets appeared to have greater repertoire diversity than TPEX subsets, which could potentially reflect a broader range of specificities. Clonotypes were shared with effector memory cells by both stem-like subsets, but only minimal overlap was found between TSTEM and TPEX repertoires, suggesting distinct antigen spectra. Only TCRbeta chains were sequenced, and repertoire comparisons rested on more than five donors tested with paired t-tests and Bonferroni correction.

The CDR3, from cysteine to phenylalanine, totals 13 residues. No DNA is recorded. CDR1 and CDR2 (SQVTM, ANQGSEA) derive from the germline V gene. The sample was run on a NextSeq 550. A Human TCR Profiling Kit was used to prepare UMI-labeled 5' RACE TCRbeta libraries. Every TCRbeta library was prepared in parallel, with the same number of PCR cycles used for all of the libraries. The source study handled its data this way. The number of functional CDR3beta clonotypes in each TCRbeta library ranged from roughly 2,600 to 20,000. MIGEC 1.2.9 was used for UMI extraction and consensus assembly, with a minimum of three reads required per UMI. MiXCR 3.0.3 was used to extract the in-frame CDR3beta repertoires. Each sample was downsampled to 42,000 randomly selected UMIs before diversity metrics were computed in VDJtools 1.2.1. For each sample pair, the repertoire overlap metrics D, R and F2 were calculated in VDJtools using the top 3,000 clones. After reprocessing by TCRdb, each CDR3 protein sequence is one entry, and no DNA is given. TCRdb, not the authors, supplied the V and J calls. The sample table records around 10,000 distinct CDR3 sequences. Together, the top ten hold less than 25% of the sample.

CCR7+ PD-1- TIGIT- cells were the ones classified as stem-like memory CD8+ T cells (TSTEM). Peripheral blood mononuclear cells were isolated from healthy donor buffy coats by density gradient separation. The study enriched total CD8+ T cells through negative magnetic separation using EasySep or MojoSort CD8+ T cell isolation kits. For each subset, total RNA was extracted using an RNeasy Mini Kit from duplicate vials of about 150,000 sorted CD8+ T cells. The PBMCs were used fresh or after being cryopreserved in fetal bovine serum with about 9.1% DMSO. CD8+ T cell subsets were sorted to purity by fluorescence-activated cell sorting on a FACSAria III.

The receptor chain draws on TRBV29-1 and TRBJ2-1; TCRdb's D call of TRBD2 is untestable without DNA. Sequenced sample: CD8+ stem-like memory T cells (TSCM and TCM) sorted from PBMCs. In the paper's terms, the cell subset or site label means: stem-like memory CD8 T cells (TSTEM), CCR7+ PD-1- TIGIT-. This TCR was recovered from a human donor in good health. The CDR3 in this case is CSVSSGDYNEQFF.